This T cell receptor beta chain was obtained from a study of T cell responses to AZD1222 COVID-19 vaccine. As to this clone: Antigen specificity is unknown.

TCRdb keeps only in-frame clones here, not all; method: immunoSEQ multiplex PCR. Seen in this sample are under 150,000 clones; the ten most common clones hold about 2%. Study-level results: Baseline testing showed seropositivity in only a handful of AZD1222 recipients. The study found vaccine-associated CD4 TCRs spanning spike, dominant at 160-218 and 743-854. Most donors were white British, females outnumbered males, and clonal diversity was possibly underestimated. With two AZD1222 doses given, Spike-specific TCR breadth and depth both rose.

The sequenced sample was peripheral blood. The TCR comes from an adult in good health.

DNA of the CDR3: TGTGCCAGCAGCTCCGGGACAGCTAATGAAAAACTGTTTTTT. Translated: CASSSGTANEKLFF. This chain links TRBV3-1 (or the pseudogene TRBV3-2) with TRBJ1-4; 7 bases agree with TRBD1. V shed 5 bases, J shed 3 bases, and the junction held 3 bases outside the gene matches. The CDR3 extends over 14 amino acids. Germline V gene lookup returns CDR1 LGHDT and CDR2 YNNKEL (reference sequence).